Below, 19 T cell receptor beta chains from the same sample are listed, as sequenced in a study of molecular identifiers for immune sequencing clone quantification. TCRdb reanalysed the PCR reads using MiXCR and keeps one entry per CDR3 protein. The sample lists 400,000 to 600,000 distinct CDR3 sequences, about 26% occurring once. Source material: naive CD8+ T cells from blood, with Jurkat cell RNA spiked in. Subset in this sample: FACS-sorted CD8+CD4-CCR7+CD45RA+ naive T cells. These receptors came from a human donor in good health. Some libraries in this study had Jurkat cell RNA spiked in.

This clonotype was detected once. A read error may explain this, as a much larger clone is one base away. The rearrangement uses TRBV19 and TRBJ1-1; D unresolved. Germline-derived CDR1 and CDR2 are LNHDA and SQIVND (reference sequence). This CDR3 has 13 amino acids. The ends were cut back, 7 bases at V and 4 bases at J, with 13 bases in the middle. CDR3 nucleotide sequence: TGTGCCAGTAATCATGGGTTGGGCACTGAAGCTTTCTTT. This sequence encodes CASNHGLGTEAFF.

This clonotype occurred many times. This sequence joins TRBV7-9 and TRBJ2-7, with D hard to call. CDR1 and CDR2 from the germline V gene are SEHNR and FQNEAQ (reference sequence). Trimming pared 5 bases from V and 1 base from J, leaving 9 bases between. This CDR3 comprises 13 residues. Here the CDR3 reads CASSPDRSYEQYF. In nucleotides, the CDR3 is TGTGCCAGCAGCCCGGACCGGTCCTACGAGCAGTACTTC.

To note about this clonotype: Since the CDR3 does not end with the conserved phenylalanine or tryptophan, this likely comes from a read error. The V and J genes are TRBV7-2 and TRBJ2-5; D not resolved. The V and J ends lost 0 bases and 4 bases respectively, with 21 bases between them. This CDR3 has 18 residues. Germline CDR1 and CDR2: SGHTA and FQGNSA. The CDR3 region is CASSLASLHKLVRETQYS. The CDR3 region has the DNA TGTGCCAGCAGCTTAGCGTCTTTACACAAGCTCGTACGAGAGACCCAGTACTCC.

A few counts support this clonotype. The chain is built from TRBV6-2 or TRBV6-3 and TRBJ2-7; perhaps TRBD1 as D (6 bases). The germline gives CDR1 MNHEY, CDR2 SVGEGT. V was clipped by 4 bases and J by 0 bases, with 10 bases between them. CDR3 size: 14 residues. CDR3 in amino acids: CASSSGQRSYEQYF. CDR3 bases: TGTGCCAGCAGTTCCGGACAGCGCTCCTACGAGCAGTACTTC.

V gene TRBV19 combines with J gene TRBJ1-5; D is ambiguous. Germline V gene lookup returns CDR1 LNHDA and CDR2 SQIVND (reference sequence). CDR3 length: 15 amino acids. V was pared by 3 bases and J by 3 bases, with 12 bases between. CDR3 DNA sequence: TGTGCCAGTAGTATTGGGCAGTCCCCCAATCAGCCCCAGCATTTT. Translated, it gives CASSIGQSPNQPQHF.

This clonotype was detected a few times. J is TRBJ2-7 and V is TRBV7-6; 8 bases fit TRBD2. Germline CDR1 reads SGHVS; CDR2 reads FNYEAQ. V was clipped by 5 bases and J by 7 bases; unmatched bases: 13. The CDR3 totals 15 residues. The CDR3 protein is CASSVGGLGSGEQYF. The CDR3 DNA reads TGTGCCAGCAGCGTTGGGGGACTAGGGAGCGGAGAGCAGTACTTC.

With regard to this clonotype: A read error is possible here, since a much larger clone lies one base away. A read error is likely, as this CDR3 ends without the conserved phenylalanine or tryptophan. V usage is TRBV6-5 and J usage is TRBJ1-1; a weak D match, TRBD1 (6 bases). The CDR3 has 14 amino acids. Deletions cut 4 bases from V and 1 base from J, with 10 bases between. Germline-derived CDR1 and CDR2 are MNHEY and SVGAGI. CDR3 bases: TGTGCCAGCAGTTTGGGACACTCGAACACTGAAGCTTTCCTT. It codes for CASSLGHSNTEAFL.

This clonotype occurred a few times. The chain recombines TRBV20-1 with TRBJ2-7; 13 bases map to TRBD2. The CDR3 contains 15 residues. CDR1 DFQATT and CDR2 SNEGSKA come from the germline V gene (reference sequence). J was trimmed by 3 bases and V by 5 bases; bases with no gene match: 7. The chain's CDR3 is CSAQGLAGALYEQYF. CDR3 sequence (DNA): TGCAGTGCTCAAGGACTAGCGGGGGCCCTCTACGAGCAGTACTTC.

This clonotype was observed many times. This sequence joins TRBV7-8 and TRBJ2-1; D call uncertain. Germline CDR1 SGHVS, CDR2 FQNEAQ. The CDR3 totals 11 residues. V was shortened by 4 bases and J by 8 bases, with 6 bases between the two germline ends. CDR3 DNA: TGTGCCAGCAGCTCCTCGCATGAGCAGTTCTTC. Protein: CASSSSHEQFF.

This clonotype came up many times. V is TRBV12-3 or TRBV12-4 and J is TRBJ1-1; D perhaps matches TRBD1 (5 bases). Trimming shortened V by 3 bases and J by 0 bases, and 8 bases separated the two germline ends. The CDR3 has 14 amino acids. CDR3 DNA: TGTGCCAGCAGTTTGGTAGGGGTGAACACTGAAGCTTTCTTT. Protein product: CASSLVGVNTEAFF.

On this clonotype itself: One end of the junction fails to match germline, which may point to a read error. The genes are TRBV14 and TRBJ2-3, with 7 bases that match TRBD2. This CDR3 region has 17 residues. Germline CDR1 reads SGHDN; CDR2 reads FVKESK. This chain's CDR3 is CASSQDSLAAWRDTQYF. DNA of the CDR3: TGCGCCAGCAGCCAAGATTCCCTAGCGGCGTGGAGAGATACGCAGTATTTT.

Comment on this clonotype: A read error may produce the germline difference seen at one junction end. The V gene is TRBV29-1, the J gene TRBJ2-5, with TRBD2 as a possible D gene (6 bases). Germline CDR1 reads SQVTM; CDR2 reads ANQGSEA. This CDR3 comprises 11 residues. The chain's CDR3 is CSRDLQATQYF. Here the CDR3 DNA reads TGCAGCCGGGACTTGCAAGCGACCCAGTACTTC.

The gene calls are TRBV20-1 and TRBJ2-5; D unclear. Germline V CDR1 and CDR2: DFQATT, SNEGSKA (reference sequence). The CDR3 runs 13 residues. V lost 3 bases, J lost 0 bases, and 8 bases lay in between. In nucleotides, the CDR3 is TGCAGTGCTAGGGTCAGGTACCAAGAGACCCAGTACTTC. Translation gives CSARVRYQETQYF.

For this clonotype: A much more abundant neighbour one base away suggests this may be a read error. CDR3 sequence reads: CVSSSGQGHYEQYF. The CDR3 nucleotides are TGCGTCAGCAGCTCGGGACAGGGTCACTACGAGCAGTACTTC. The chain links TRBV5-1 to TRBJ2-7; 9 positions match TRBD1. The CDR3 covers 14 residues. Per the germline V gene, CDR1 is SGHRS and CDR2 is YFSETQ.

V is TRBV6-2 or TRBV6-3 and J is TRBJ1-5; a possible D gene is TRBD1 (5 bases). V gave up 0 bases and J gave up 4 bases, with 16 bases separating them. The CDR3 spans 17 residues. Germline CDR1 reads MNHEY; CDR2 reads SVGEGT. This CDR3 is CASSYSTIRQPNQPQHF. The CDR3 coding sequence is TGTGCCAGCAGTTACTCAACTATTCGACAGCCAAATCAGCCCCAGCATTTT.

This clonotype was seen ten or more times. The junction departs from germline at one end; a sequencing error may be responsible. The V and J genes are TRBV29-1 and TRBJ1-2; 11 bases fit TRBD1. The CDR3 has 14 residues. Germline CDR1 SQVTM, CDR2 ANQGSEA. The CDR3 DNA sequence: TGCAGCGTCGAAGGGACAGGGGGTGACTATGGCTACACCTTC. It is translated as CSVEGTGGDYGYTF.

This clonotype has only a few counts. This chain connects TRBV13 to TRBJ2-3; D tentatively fits TRBD1 or TRBD2 (6 bases each). This CDR3 is built from 16 residues. The V end was cut by 2 bases, the J end by 3 bases, with 15 bases between. The germline V gene encodes CDR1 PRHDT and CDR2 FYEKMQ (reference sequence). CDR3 nucleotides: TGTGCCAGCAGCTTAAGGGGGGCTTCCCCTACAGATACGCAGTATTTT. It specifies CASSLRGASPTDTQYF.

This clonotype was observed a few times. The chain has TRBV12-3 or TRBV12-4 and TRBJ2-7; 7 bases align to TRBD2. CDR3 length: 14 amino acids. V was clipped by 6 bases and J by 3 bases; unmatched bases: 8. The CDR3 sequence: CASRSLAEDYEQYF. CDR3 sequence (DNA): TGTGCCAGCAGGTCTCTAGCGGAGGACTACGAGCAGTACTTC.

The rearrangement uses TRBV6-5 and TRBJ2-5; 10 bases align to TRBD2. Germline V gives CDR1 MNHEY, CDR2 SVGAGI. V dropped 6 bases and J dropped 4; count of bases not matched to a gene: 14. The CDR3 is 17 amino acids. CDR3 nucleotide sequence: TGTGCCAGCAGGCCCGATGCAGCGGGAGGGCTGGTAGAGACCCAGTACTTC. Its translation: CASRPDAAGGLVETQYF.